The next 27 T cell receptor beta chains were all read from a single sample in a study of cytomegalovirus exposure and HLA in healthy donors. The PCR had 60 Vbeta and 13 Jbeta primers. The method was immunoSEQ multiplex PCR; TCRdb's version includes in-frame clones alone and lacks a portion of them. The table includes about 180,000 clones, 81% detected once. The sequenced sample was PBMCs. The receptors stem from a woman in her late teens or twenties in good health and CMV-seropositive.

Details on this clone: The DNA is left out, because the CDR3 cannot be placed on it with certainty; the CDR3 is given as TCRdb lists it. The rearrangement links TRBV6-4 to TRBJ2-2; TRBD1, as called in the table, went unchecked against the DNA. The CDR3 spans 15 residues, counting both ends. The V gene's germline CDR1 is MRHNA and CDR2 SNTAGT. CDR3 region: CASSSGQGETGELFF.

This sequence joins TRBV30 and TRBJ2-5; D is unclear. The J call may be mistaken, given a closer DNA end match to TRBJ2-7. Germline V CDR1 and CDR2: GTSNPN, SVGIG (reference sequence). The CDR3 is 12 residues long. CDR3 nucleotide sequence: TGTGCCTGGAGGAAGTTTTTCCCCGAGCAGTACTTC. Translating it yields CAWRKFFPEQYF.

V gene TRBV2 combines with J gene TRBJ1-1; no firm D call. From germline, CDR1 is SNHLY and CDR2 FYNNEI. V was cut by 6 bases and J by 1 base, with 12 bases left in between. The CDR3 is 14 residues long. CDR3 DNA sequence: TGTGCCAGCAGCGGTATACAGAGGAACACTGAAGCTTTCTTT. Its protein is CASSGIQRNTEAFF.

CDR3 region: CASSTPVGGTNEKLFF. In nucleotides, the CDR3 is TGCGCCAGCAGCACTCCCGTAGGAGGGACTAATGAAAAACTGTTTTTT. This chain connects TRBV4-1 to TRBJ1-4; unclear D gene. Per the germline V gene, CDR1 is MGHRA and CDR2 is YSYEKL. The CDR3 is 16 residues long. V was clipped by 5 bases and J by 2 bases, with 15 bases between them.

This clone was picked up one time. The rearrangement joins TRBV7-3 to TRBJ2-1; TRBD2 aligns across 12 bases. Germline V lookup: CDR1 SGHTA, CDR2 FQGTGA. Losses at the gene ends were 2 bases for V and 8 bases for J; bases not matched to a gene: 10. CDR3 length equals 17 residues. In nucleotides, the CDR3 is TGTGCCAGCAGCTTAGGGCCGGGACTAGCGGGCAGAGATGAGCAGTTCTTC. Protein sequence: CASSLGPGLAGRDEQFF.

This clone has only a few counts. V gene TRBV5-1 combines with J gene TRBJ2-3; 15 bases map to TRBD2. V shed 4 bases and J 2 bases; nucleotides not matched to a gene: 8. CDR3 size: 18 residues. The germline CDR1 and CDR2 sequences are SGHRS and YFSETQ. In DNA form, the CDR3 reads TGCGCCAGCAGCGTGGAGGGGACTAGCGGGGGGAACACAGATACGCAGTATTTT. As protein: CASSVEGTSGGNTDTQYF.

The V call is TRBV4-2, the J call TRBJ2-1; D gene uncertain. The germline V gene encodes CDR1 LGHNA and CDR2 YNFKEQ. Trimming cost V 1 base and J 9 bases, with 10 bases left between them. The CDR3 is 13 residues long. The CDR3 nucleotides read TGTGCCAGCAGCCAAGCACAGCTCGGTGAGCAGTTCTTC. It specifies CASSQAQLGEQFF.

The chain recombines TRBV2 with TRBJ2-7; D not certain. Per the germline V gene, CDR1 is SNHLY and CDR2 is FYNNEI. Trimming removed 4 bases at V and 2 bases at J, with 12 bases between. CDR3 size: 14 residues. The CDR3 nucleotides read TGTGCCAGCAGTGTGCCCCCGGTGACCTACGAGCAGTACTTC. Its translation: CASSVPPVTYEQYF.

This sequence joins TRBV11-1 and TRBJ1-2, with no clear D. CDR1 and CDR2 (germline): SGHAT, FQDESV (reference sequence). CDR3 size: 14 residues. The V and J ends lost 1 base and 4 bases respectively, with 10 bases between them. CDR3 in amino acids: CASSLGSNFYGYTF. The CDR3 DNA is TGTGCCAGCAGCTTAGGATCGAACTTCTATGGCTACACCTTC.

This clone was observed a handful of times. This chain joins TRBV6-1 and TRBJ2-7; D perhaps matches TRBD2 (5 bases). CDR1 and CDR2 (germline): MNHNS, SASEGT. Trimming shortened V by 0 bases and J by 0 bases, and 12 bases separated the two germline ends. The length of the CDR3 is 16 residues. CDR3 region: CASSEALLGSSYEQYF. The CDR3 nucleotides read TGTGCCAGCAGTGAAGCGCTTTTGGGGAGCTCCTACGAGCAGTACTTC.

The J gene is TRBJ1-3, the V gene TRBV28; 8 nucleotides line up with TRBD1. Germline CDR1 is MDHEN and CDR2 is SYDVKM. V gave up 6 bases and J gave up 2 bases; unmatched junction bases: 6. The CDR3 runs to 15 residues. CDR3 sequence: CASRTGASPGNTIYF. As DNA, the CDR3 is TGTGCCAGCAGGACAGGGGCCAGCCCTGGAAACACCATATATTTT.

This clone was seen a single time. The chain joins TRBV5-1 to TRBJ2-2; TRBD1 matches at 7 bases. The CDR3 is 16 amino acids. The V gene's germline CDR1 is SGHRS and CDR2 YFSETQ. V dropped 6 bases and J dropped 6; count of bases not matched to a gene: 14. The CDR3 DNA reads as TGCGCCAGCATAGGGGGCGCGGATATAATCTCCGGGGAGCTGTTTTTT. As protein: CASIGGADIISGELFF.

This sequence joins TRBV6-1 and TRBJ1-4, with 7 positions matching TRBD1. The CDR3 sequence is 13 residues long. V was clipped by 8 bases and J by 7 bases; unmatched bases: 7. Germline CDR1 reads MNHNS; CDR2 reads SASEGT. CDR3 sequence (DNA): TGTGCCAGCGGGACAGAGAGGGGTGAAAAACTGTTTTTT. Translation: CASGTERGEKLFF.

This clone has just one count. J is TRBJ2-1 and V is TRBV5-4, with 8 bases that match TRBD2. V was clipped by 1 base and J by 6 bases; unmatched bases: 9. Germline values: CDR1 SGHNT, CDR2 YYREEE (reference sequence). The CDR3 loop spans 16 amino acids. The CDR3 sequence: CASSLRGGPRRNEQFF. The CDR3 region has the DNA TGTGCCAGCAGCTTGCGGGGGGGGCCTCGCCGCAATGAGCAGTTCTTC.

This clone was seen more than once but under ten times. The genes are TRBV19 and TRBJ1-6, with D possibly being TRBD1 (6 bases). From germline, CDR1 is LNHDA and CDR2 SQIVND (reference sequence). The CDR3 runs 15 residues. V shed 3 bases and J shed 5 bases, with 11 bases lying between them. CDR3 loop: CASSMGAYNNSPLHF. The CDR3 region has the DNA TGTGCCAGTAGTATGGGGGCTTATAATAATTCACCCCTCCACTTT.

The chain carries TRBV27 and TRBJ2-1; 9 positions agree with TRBD1. Germline values: CDR1 MNHEY, CDR2 SMNVEV (reference sequence). Losses at the gene ends were 9 bases for V and 5 bases for J; bases not matched to a gene: 11. The CDR3 consists of 15 residues. The chain's CDR3 is CASHNLGTGNNEQFF. The CDR3 DNA sequence: TGTGCCAGTCACAATCTCGGGACAGGGAACAATGAGCAGTTCTTC.

This clone was seen just once. This rearrangement joins TRBV14 to TRBJ2-1; 8 nucleotides match TRBD2. Germline V lookup: CDR1 SGHDN, CDR2 FVKESK. The CDR3 is 16 amino acids. After removal of 3 bases from V and 7 bases from J, the junction contained 11 bases not matched to a gene. The CDR3 is CASSHPSRGGGNEQFF. The CDR3 coding sequence is TGTGCCAGCAGCCATCCTTCTAGAGGCGGGGGGAATGAGCAGTTCTTC.

The V gene is TRBV15, the J gene TRBJ2-1; 9 bases are shared with TRBD1. V shed 0 bases, J shed 2 bases, and the junction held 2 bases outside the gene matches. CDR1 and CDR2 (germline): LNHNV, YYDKDF (reference sequence). This CDR3 is built from 16 residues. In DNA, the CDR3 is TGTGCCACCAGCAGAGAGTGGACAGGGGCCTACAATGAGCAGTTCTTC. Protein product: CATSREWTGAYNEQFF.

This clone has a handful of counts. The V call is TRBV6-1, the J call TRBJ2-5; TRBD2 matches at 7 bases. The better agreement between TRBJ2-7 and the DNA end casts doubt on the J call. The CDR3 contains 15 residues. Germline V gives CDR1 MNHNS, CDR2 SASEGT. CDR3 nucleotides: TGTGCCAGCAGTGAATGGTGGGAGGGGCCCGACGAGCAGTACTTC. It codes for CASSEWWEGPDEQYF.

This chain uses TRBV2 with TRBJ1-2; TRBD1 might be the D (6 bases). Per the germline V gene, CDR1 is SNHLY and CDR2 is FYNNEI. V lost 5 bases, J lost 4 bases, and 17 bases lay in between. CDR3 length equals 15 residues. The chain's CDR3 is CASSPGQSISYGYTF. CDR3 sequence (DNA): TGTGCCAGCAGTCCAGGACAGTCAATAAGCTATGGCTACACCTTC.

The chain joins TRBV6-5 to TRBJ2-7, with D possibly being TRBD1 (5 bases). Germline CDR1 is MNHEY and CDR2 is SVGAGI. CDR3 size: 13 residues. V was cut by 8 bases and J by 0 bases, with 11 bases left in between. The CDR3 is CASSRQSSYEQYF. The CDR3, as DNA: TGTGCCAGCTCGCGACAGAGCTCCTACGAGCAGTACTTC.

This chain connects TRBV11-2 to TRBJ1-4; D uncertain. The CDR3 is 16 residues long. Germline loops: CDR1 SGHAT, CDR2 FQNNGV. Trimming pared 1 base from V and 4 bases from J, leaving 13 bases between. CDR3 DNA sequence: TGTGCCAGCAGCTTAGGGCGAACAGCTATTAATGAAAAACTGTTTTTT. Protein: CASSLGRTAINEKLFF.

The V and J genes are TRBV28 and TRBJ1-1; TRBD1 aligns across 7 bases. CDR1 and CDR2 from the germline V gene are MDHEN and SYDVKM. The trim removed 5 bases at V and 2 bases at J, leaving 11 bases unmatched. CDR3 length equals 16 residues. Here the CDR3 reads CASSETGVWENTEAFF. The CDR3 bases are TGTGCCAGCAGTGAAACAGGGGTCTGGGAAAACACTGAAGCTTTCTTT.

The chain couples TRBV7-2 to TRBJ1-1, with unresolved D. Germline lookup yields CDR1 SGHTA and CDR2 FQGNSA. The CDR3 is 16 residues long. V was pared by 0 bases and J by 0 bases, with 11 bases between. The CDR3 loop reads CASSLASGNMNTEAFF. Written as DNA, the CDR3 is TGTGCCAGCAGCTTAGCGAGCGGAAACATGAACACTGAAGCTTTCTTT.

This chain uses TRBV7-9 with TRBJ1-2, with D tentatively TRBD1 (5 bases). The CDR3 length is 14 residues. Trimming shortened V by 6 bases and J by 3 bases, and 14 bases separated the two germline ends. From germline, CDR1 is SEHNR and CDR2 FQNEAQ (reference sequence). CDR3 amino acids: CASRVVGGDYGYTF. As DNA, the CDR3 is TGTGCCAGCAGGGTTGTGGGGGGTGACTATGGCTACACCTTC.

The chain carries TRBV5-5 and TRBJ2-7, with TRBD2 matching 7 bases. J gave up 2 bases and V 6 bases, and 2 bases lay outside the gene matches. The CDR3 covers 12 residues. Germline CDR1 is SGHKS and CDR2 is YYEKEE (reference sequence). Here the CDR3 reads CASMREPYEQYF. The CDR3, as DNA: TGTGCCAGCATGCGGGAGCCCTACGAGCAGTACTTC. The full variable domain, rest sourced from reference TRBV5-5 and TRBJ2-7, is DAGVTQSPTHLIKTRGQQVTLRCSPISGHKSVSWYQQVLGQGPQFIFQYYEKEERGRGNFPDRFSARQFPNYSSELNVNALLLGDSALYLCASMREPYEQYFGPGTRLTVT.

The chain joins TRBV18 to TRBJ2-5; 7 bases line up with TRBD1. Germline loops: CDR1 KGHSH, CDR2 LQKENI. V was pared by 3 bases and J by 1 base, with 2 bases of the junction left unmatched. The CDR3 runs 14 residues. The CDR3 is CASSPGTVQETQYF. The CDR3 nucleotides are TGTGCCAGCTCACCCGGGACAGTCCAAGAGACCCAGTACTTC.